The 14 T cell receptor beta chains below all came from one sample that was sequenced in a study of response to subunit inactivated influenza vaccine. TCRdb recomputed calls from the RT-PCR reads with MiXCR, one row per CDR3 protein. The sample contains more than 550,000 distinct CDR3 sequences, approximately 10% of which appear only once. The same data also went into a second study, on T cells expressing NK-cell markers. This second study notes: 5'RACE template switching with UMIs produced the TCR beta cDNA.

Here the sequenced sample was PBMCs from blood, taken on the day of vaccination. Receptors were obtained from a man aged 45-60 years who received an inactivated influenza vaccine.

This chain connects TRBV7-3 to TRBJ2-1; D may match TRBD1 or TRBD2 (7 bases each). Trimming pared 6 bases from V and 13 bases from J, leaving 16 bases between. Germline CDR1 SGHTA, CDR2 FQGTGA. This CDR3 spans 12 amino acids. CDR3 loop: CASSQGGPLQFF. The CDR3 DNA sequence: TGTGCCAGCAGTCAGGGGGGGCCTCTCCAGTTCTTC.

A few counts support this clonotype. The chain has TRBV12-3 or TRBV12-4 and TRBJ2-5; 12 bases align to TRBD2. The CDR3 is 14 residues long. V dropped 8 bases and J dropped 1; count of bases not matched to a gene: 2. The CDR3 bases are TGTGCCAGCTTACTAGCGGGGGGCCAAGAGACCCAGTACTTC. The encoded protein is CASLLAGGQETQYF.

This clonotype came up many times. The CDR3 bases are TGTGCCACAACCGACAGAAGACATCAGCCCCAGCATTTT. Amino acid sequence: CATTDRRHQPQHF. The rearrangement uses TRBV6-2 or TRBV6-3 and TRBJ1-5; perhaps TRBD1 as D (5 bases). Germline loops: CDR1 MNHEY, CDR2 SVGEGT. V lost 10 bases to trimming and J lost 5 bases, with 15 bases between them. This CDR3 has 13 amino acids.

This clonotype turned up a few times. The chain has TRBV20-1 and TRBJ1-3; D ambiguous. The V gene lost 0 bases and the J gene lost 2 bases, with 8 bases spanning the gap. Looked up from germline, CDR1 is DFQATT and CDR2 is SNEGSKA (reference sequence). CDR3 length: 14 amino acids. The CDR3 DNA is TGCAGTGCTAGAGAATACCGGGCTGGAAACACCATATATTTT. Its translation: CSAREYRAGNTIYF.

The chain uses TRBV15 and TRBJ1-1, with D possibly TRBD1 on 6 matching bases. There are 15 residues in the CDR3. CDR1 is LNHNV, CDR2 YYDKDF, per germline (reference sequence). The V end lost 6 bases, the J end lost 0 bases, and 14 bases lay between the germline ends. For the CDR3, the DNA is TGTGCCACCAGTACCACAGGGAAACTGAACACTGAAGCTTTCTTT. The encoded protein is CATSTTGKLNTEAFF.

This chain uses TRBV6-1 with TRBJ1-6; D gene uncertain. CDR1 and CDR2 from the germline V gene are MNHNS and SASEGT. V gave up 3 bases and J gave up 9 bases, with 3 bases separating them. The CDR3 is 11 residues long. CDR3 nucleotide sequence: TGTGCCAGCAGTGAGGGTTCACCCCTCCACTTT. Its translation: CASSEGSPLHF.

In its sample, this clonotype was seen many times. The rearrangement uses TRBV3-1 and TRBJ2-4; TRBD2 is a possible D gene (6 bases). The CDR3 consists of 15 residues. V was trimmed by 3 bases and J by 1 base, leaving 10 bases between them. Germline CDR1 LGHDT, CDR2 YNNKEL (reference sequence). The chain's CDR3 is CASSQGGVAKNIQYF. The CDR3, as DNA: TGTGCCAGCAGCCAGGGGGGTGTTGCCAAAAACATTCAGTACTTC.

This clonotype was seen a handful of times. This chain joins TRBV5-1 and TRBJ2-3; 7 bases are a match to TRBD2. Per germline, CDR1 SGHRS and CDR2 YFSETQ. Unmatched junction bases numbered 7, after V lost 0 bases and J lost 3 bases. The CDR3 consists of 16 residues. This chain's CDR3 is CASSLVSSGRTDTQYF. The CDR3 region has the DNA TGCGCCAGCAGCTTGGTTTCTAGCGGCCGAACAGATACGCAGTATTTT.

This clonotype was recorded at least ten times. V usage is TRBV11-1 and J usage is TRBJ2-1; 14 nucleotides match TRBD2. V lost 2 bases to trimming and J lost 0 bases; unmatched junction nucleotides: 9. The germline gives CDR1 SGHAT, CDR2 FQDESV (reference sequence). This CDR3 contains 20 residues. CDR3 in amino acids: CASSLNRGLAGEFSYNEQFF. The CDR3 DNA follows: TGTGCCAGCAGCTTAAACCGGGGACTAGCGGGAGAGTTCTCCTACAATGAGCAGTTCTTC.

The table lists this clonotype with a few counts. The genes are TRBV5-1 and TRBJ2-1; D call uncertain. The V gene lost 3 bases and the J gene lost 8 bases, with 18 bases spanning the gap. Germline CDR1 SGHRS, CDR2 YFSETQ. This CDR3 comprises 15 residues. The CDR3 reads CASSSGLEEDDEQFF. The CDR3 DNA reads TGCGCCAGCAGCTCCGGGCTAGAAGAGGATGATGAGCAGTTCTTC.

This clonotype was counted between two and nine times. The chain combines TRBV12-3 or TRBV12-4 with TRBJ2-7; maybe TRBD1 (5 bases). The CDR3 runs to 16 residues. Trimming stripped 3 bases from V and 0 bases from J, with 15 bases between. Here the CDR3 reads CASSFGAYLSSYEQYF. Here the CDR3 DNA reads TGTGCCAGCAGTTTTGGGGCTTACTTGAGCTCCTACGAGCAGTACTTC.

This clonotype was observed a few times. The V gene is TRBV27, the J gene TRBJ2-7, with D perhaps TRBD2 (5 bases). This CDR3 contains 14 residues. In germline, CDR1 is MNHEY, CDR2 SMNVEV (reference sequence). Trimming removed 6 bases from V and 2 bases from J, with 14 bases in between. In DNA form, the CDR3 reads TGTGCCAGCAGCCCTCCGGACGGGACCTACGAGCAGTACTTC. It translates to CASSPPDGTYEQYF.

This clonotype was detected a few times. The rearrangement uses TRBV10-1 and TRBJ2-2; 9 bases match TRBD1. Per the germline V gene, CDR1 is WNHNN and CDR2 is SYGVQD (reference sequence). This CDR3 contains 16 residues. The ends lost 3 bases at V and 6 bases at J; junction bases unmatched: 8. The CDR3 loop reads CASSERTGAYSGELFF. The CDR3, as DNA: TGCGCCAGCAGTGAAAGGACAGGGGCCTACTCCGGGGAGCTGTTTTTT.

This clonotype has a handful of counts. The chain joins TRBV12-3 or TRBV12-4 to TRBJ2-2; D is perhaps TRBD1 (6 bases). Deletions cut 6 bases from V and 9 bases from J, with 8 bases between. This CDR3 is 11 amino acids long. CDR3 loop: CASRQGRELFF. CDR3 DNA: TGTGCCAGCAGACAGGGACGGGAGCTGTTTTTT.